This T cell receptor (beta chain) derives from a study of blood T cell repertoires in COVID-19. Study information: COVID-19 samples, acute and convalescent, were from the United States, Italy and Spain. The analysed material was cDNA or gDNA that came from T cells, B-cell-depleted T cells, or PBMCs.

Cohorts were based on clinical histories the participants reported. Clones were read by immunoSEQ multiplex PCR, and TCRdb kept only the in-frame ones, dropping some. Of 150,000 to 200,000 clones listed, roughly 80% are singletons. V shed 4 bases, J shed 0 bases, and the junction held 5 bases outside the gene matches. The CDR3 consists of 16 residues. CDR1 is SGHRS, CDR2 YFSETQ, per germline. The sequence was collected from a woman between 45 and 60 years old who had recovered from COVID-19. This chain links TRBV5-1 with TRBJ2-2; 8 bases agree with TRBD1. The sequenced sample consisted of PBMCs or T cells enriched from blood (not recorded which). The CDR3 bases are TGCGCCAGCAGCCCCGGACAGGGTACGAACACCGGGGAGCTGTTTTTT. It translates to CASSPGQGTNTGELFF.